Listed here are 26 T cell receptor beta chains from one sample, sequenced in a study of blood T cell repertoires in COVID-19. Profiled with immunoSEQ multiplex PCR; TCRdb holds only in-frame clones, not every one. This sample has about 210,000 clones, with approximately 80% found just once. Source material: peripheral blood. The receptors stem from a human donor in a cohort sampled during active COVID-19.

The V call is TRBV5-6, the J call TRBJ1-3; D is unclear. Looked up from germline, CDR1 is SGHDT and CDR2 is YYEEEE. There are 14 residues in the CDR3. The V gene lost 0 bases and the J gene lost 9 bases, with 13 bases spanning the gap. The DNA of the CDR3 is TGTGCCAGCAGCTTGGGAGGGTTACCAACCACCATATATTTT. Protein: CASSLGGLPTTIYF.

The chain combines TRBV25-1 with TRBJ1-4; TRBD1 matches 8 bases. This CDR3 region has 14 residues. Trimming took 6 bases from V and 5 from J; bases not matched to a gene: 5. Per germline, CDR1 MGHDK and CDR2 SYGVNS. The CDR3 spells CASSRGRGNEKLFF. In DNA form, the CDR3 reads TGTGCCAGCAGCAGGGGGCGCGGAAATGAAAAACTGTTTTTT.

For the CDR3, the DNA is TGTGCCAGCAGCCTTCACGGGACAGGGCAAGTGAGCGGAAACACCATATATTTT. Translating gives CASSLHGTGQVSGNTIYF. V usage is TRBV3-1 (or the pseudogene TRBV3-2) and J usage is TRBJ1-3, with TRBD1 matching over 9 bases. Germline values: CDR1 LGHDT, CDR2 YNNKEL (reference sequence). V trimming: 4 bases; J trimming: 4 bases; junction bases outside the gene matches: 14. The CDR3 consists of 18 residues.

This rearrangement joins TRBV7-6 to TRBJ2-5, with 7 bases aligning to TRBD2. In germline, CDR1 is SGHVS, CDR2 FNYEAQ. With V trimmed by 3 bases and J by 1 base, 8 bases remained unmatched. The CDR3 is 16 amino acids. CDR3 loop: CASSFRPGGTQETQYF. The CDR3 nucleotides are TGTGCCAGCAGCTTTAGGCCGGGGGGTACCCAAGAGACCCAGTACTTC.

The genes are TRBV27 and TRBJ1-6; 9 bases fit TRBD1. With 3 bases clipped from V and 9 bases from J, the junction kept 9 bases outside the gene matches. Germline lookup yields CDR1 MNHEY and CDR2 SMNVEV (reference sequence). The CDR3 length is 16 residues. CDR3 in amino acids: CASSFNEGQGISPLHF. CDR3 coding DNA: TGTGCCAGCAGTTTCAACGAGGGACAGGGAATTTCACCCCTCCACTTT.

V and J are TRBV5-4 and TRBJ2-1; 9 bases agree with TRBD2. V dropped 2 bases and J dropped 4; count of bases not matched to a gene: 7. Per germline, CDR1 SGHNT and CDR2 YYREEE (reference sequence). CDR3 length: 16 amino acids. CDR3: CASSFVPSGGYNEQFF. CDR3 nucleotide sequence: TGTGCCAGCAGCTTTGTCCCCAGCGGGGGGTACAATGAGCAGTTCTTC.

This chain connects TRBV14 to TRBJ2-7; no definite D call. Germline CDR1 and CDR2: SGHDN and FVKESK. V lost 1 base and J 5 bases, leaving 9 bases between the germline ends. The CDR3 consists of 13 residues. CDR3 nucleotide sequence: TGTGCCAGCAGCCAAGGGATGGGCCACGAGCAGTACTTC. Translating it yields CASSQGMGHEQYF.

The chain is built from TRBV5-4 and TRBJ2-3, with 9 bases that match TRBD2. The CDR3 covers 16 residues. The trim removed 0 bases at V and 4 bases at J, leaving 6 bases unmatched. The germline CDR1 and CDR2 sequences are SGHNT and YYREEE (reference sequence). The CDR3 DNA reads TGTGCCAGCAGCTTGGATCGCGGGGGGGCCTCAGATACGCAGTATTTT. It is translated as CASSLDRGGASDTQYF.

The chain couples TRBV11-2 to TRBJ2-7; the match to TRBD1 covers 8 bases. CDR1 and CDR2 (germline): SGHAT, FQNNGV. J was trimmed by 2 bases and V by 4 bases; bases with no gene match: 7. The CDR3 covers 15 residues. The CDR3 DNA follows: TGTGCCAGCAGCTCAAGGGGGACAGGAACCTACGAGCAGTACTTC. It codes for CASSSRGTGTYEQYF.

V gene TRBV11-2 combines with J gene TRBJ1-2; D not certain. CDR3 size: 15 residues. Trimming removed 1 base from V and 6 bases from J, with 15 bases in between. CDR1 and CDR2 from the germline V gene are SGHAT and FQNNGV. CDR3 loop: CASSLASGLRHGYTF. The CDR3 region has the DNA TGTGCCAGCAGCTTAGCGAGCGGGCTGAGGCATGGCTACACCTTC.

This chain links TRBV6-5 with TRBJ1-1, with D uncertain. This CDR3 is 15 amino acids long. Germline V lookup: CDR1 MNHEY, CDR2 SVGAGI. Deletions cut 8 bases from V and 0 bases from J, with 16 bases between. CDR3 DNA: TGTGCCAGCCGCCCGCCGGGATATGTGAACACTGAAGCTTTCTTT. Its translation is CASRPPGYVNTEAFF.

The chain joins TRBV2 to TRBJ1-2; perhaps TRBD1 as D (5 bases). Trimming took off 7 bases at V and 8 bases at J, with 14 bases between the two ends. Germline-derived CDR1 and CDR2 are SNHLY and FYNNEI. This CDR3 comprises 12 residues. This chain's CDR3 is CASTPRGEGYTF. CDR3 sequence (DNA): TGTGCCAGCACCCCCCGGGGGGAGGGCTACACCTTC.

The chain's CDR3 is CASSLSGESSYNEQFF. The DNA of the CDR3 is TGTGCCAGCAGCTTATCCGGGGAAAGCTCCTACAATGAGCAGTTCTTC. This sequence joins TRBV11-3 and TRBJ2-1, with a tentative D call TRBD2 (5 bases). CDR1 SGHNT and CDR2 YENEEA come from the germline V gene. V lost 2 bases to trimming and J lost 0 bases, with 11 bases between them. This CDR3 contains 16 residues. Using reference TRBV11-3 and TRBJ2-1 for the parts outside the CDR3, the full variable domain is EAGVVQSPRYKIIEKKQPVAFWCNPISGHNTLYWYLQNLGQGPELLIRYENEEAVDDSQLPKDRFSAERLKGVDSTLKIQPAELGDSAVYLCASSLSGESSYNEQFFGPGTRLTVL.

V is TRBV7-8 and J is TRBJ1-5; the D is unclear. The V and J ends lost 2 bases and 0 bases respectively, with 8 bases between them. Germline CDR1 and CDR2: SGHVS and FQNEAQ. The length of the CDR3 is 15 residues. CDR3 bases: TGTGCCAGCAGCTTAACCGGGAATAGCAATCAGCCCCAGCATTTT. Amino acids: CASSLTGNSNQPQHF.

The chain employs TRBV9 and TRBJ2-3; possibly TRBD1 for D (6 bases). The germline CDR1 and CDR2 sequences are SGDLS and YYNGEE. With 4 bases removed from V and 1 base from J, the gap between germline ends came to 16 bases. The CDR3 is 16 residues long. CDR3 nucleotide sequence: TGTGCCAGCAGCCCCCTAGGCGACAGGCGCACAGATACGCAGTATTTT. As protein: CASSPLGDRRTDTQYF.

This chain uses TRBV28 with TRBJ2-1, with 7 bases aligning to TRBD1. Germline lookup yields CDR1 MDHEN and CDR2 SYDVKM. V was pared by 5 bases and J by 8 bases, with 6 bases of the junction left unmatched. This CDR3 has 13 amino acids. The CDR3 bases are TGTGCCAGCAGTAAGACAGGGTTGGATGAGCAGTTCTTC. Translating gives CASSKTGLDEQFF. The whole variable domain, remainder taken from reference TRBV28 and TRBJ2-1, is DVKVTQSSRYLVKRTGEKVFLECVQDMDHENMFWYRQDPGLGLRLIYFSYDVKMKEKGDIPEGYSVSREKKERFSLILESASTNQTSMYLCASSKTGLDEQFFGPGTRLTVL.

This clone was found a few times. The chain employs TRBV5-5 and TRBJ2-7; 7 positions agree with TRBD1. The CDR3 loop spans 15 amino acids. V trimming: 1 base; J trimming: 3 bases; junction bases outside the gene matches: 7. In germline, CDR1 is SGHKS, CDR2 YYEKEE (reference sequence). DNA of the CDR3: TGTGCCAGCAGCTTGAGCGACAGGGTGGACTACGAGCAGTACTTC. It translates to CASSLSDRVDYEQYF.

Here the CDR3 reads CASSVSAGEETQYF. The CDR3 coding sequence is TGTGCCAGCAGCGTAAGTGCAGGGGAAGAGACCCAGTACTTC. The chain links TRBV9 to TRBJ2-5; TRBD1 is a possible D gene (6 bases). The germline V and J ends were trimmed by 1 base and 3 bases, with 10 bases remaining between them. The length of the CDR3 is 14 residues. In germline, CDR1 is SGDLS, CDR2 YYNGEE.

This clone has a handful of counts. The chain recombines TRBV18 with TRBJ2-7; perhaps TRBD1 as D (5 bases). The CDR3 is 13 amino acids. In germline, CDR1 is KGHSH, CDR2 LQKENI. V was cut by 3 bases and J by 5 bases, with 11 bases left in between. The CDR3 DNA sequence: TGTGCCAGCTCACCTACAGGTGGCCACGAGCAGTACTTC. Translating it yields CASSPTGGHEQYF.

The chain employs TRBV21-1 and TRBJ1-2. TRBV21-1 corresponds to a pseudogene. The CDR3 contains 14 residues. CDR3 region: CASSKVGGNYGYTF. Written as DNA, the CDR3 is TGTGCCAGCAGCAAAGTTGGCGGTAACTATGGCTACACCTTC.

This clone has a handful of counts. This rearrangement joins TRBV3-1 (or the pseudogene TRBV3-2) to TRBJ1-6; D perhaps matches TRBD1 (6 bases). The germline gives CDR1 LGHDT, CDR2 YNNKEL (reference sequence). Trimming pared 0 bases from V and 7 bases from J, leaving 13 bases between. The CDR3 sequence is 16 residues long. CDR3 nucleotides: TGTGCCAGCAGCCAAGATTCGGGGACAAGGAATTCACCCCTCCACTTT. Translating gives CASSQDSGTRNSPLHF.

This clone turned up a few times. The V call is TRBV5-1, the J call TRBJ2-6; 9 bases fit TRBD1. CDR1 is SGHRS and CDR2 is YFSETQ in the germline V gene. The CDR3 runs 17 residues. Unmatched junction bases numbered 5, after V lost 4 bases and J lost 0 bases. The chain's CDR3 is CASSRGQGSSGANVLTF. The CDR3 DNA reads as TGCGCCAGCAGCCGCGGACAGGGGAGCTCTGGGGCCAACGTCCTGACTTTC.

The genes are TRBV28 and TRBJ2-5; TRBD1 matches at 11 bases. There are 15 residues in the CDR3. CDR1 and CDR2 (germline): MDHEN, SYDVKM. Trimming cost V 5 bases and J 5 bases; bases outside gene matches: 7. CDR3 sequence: CASSPWTGGVETQYF. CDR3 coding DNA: TGTGCCAGCAGTCCGTGGACAGGGGGCGTGGAGACCCAGTACTTC.

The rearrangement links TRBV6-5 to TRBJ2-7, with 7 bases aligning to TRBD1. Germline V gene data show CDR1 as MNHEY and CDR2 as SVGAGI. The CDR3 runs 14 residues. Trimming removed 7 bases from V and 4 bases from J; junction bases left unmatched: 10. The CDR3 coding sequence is TGTGCCAGCACTACCCGGGACAGCCTGTACGAGCAGTACTTC. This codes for CASTTRDSLYEQYF.

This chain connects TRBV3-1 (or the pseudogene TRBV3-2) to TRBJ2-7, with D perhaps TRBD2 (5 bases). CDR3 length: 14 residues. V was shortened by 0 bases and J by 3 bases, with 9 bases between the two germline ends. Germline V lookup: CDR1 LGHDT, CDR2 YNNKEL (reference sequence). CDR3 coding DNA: TGTGCCAGCAGCCAAGATCCCGGACTCTACGAGCAGTACTTC. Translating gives CASSQDPGLYEQYF.

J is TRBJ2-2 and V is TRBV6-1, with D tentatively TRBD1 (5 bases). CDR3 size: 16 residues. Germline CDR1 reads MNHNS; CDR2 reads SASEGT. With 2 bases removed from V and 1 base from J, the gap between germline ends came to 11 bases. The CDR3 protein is CASSEWGRENTGELFF. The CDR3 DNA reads TGTGCCAGCAGTGAATGGGGCAGGGAGAACACCGGGGAGCTGTTTTTT.